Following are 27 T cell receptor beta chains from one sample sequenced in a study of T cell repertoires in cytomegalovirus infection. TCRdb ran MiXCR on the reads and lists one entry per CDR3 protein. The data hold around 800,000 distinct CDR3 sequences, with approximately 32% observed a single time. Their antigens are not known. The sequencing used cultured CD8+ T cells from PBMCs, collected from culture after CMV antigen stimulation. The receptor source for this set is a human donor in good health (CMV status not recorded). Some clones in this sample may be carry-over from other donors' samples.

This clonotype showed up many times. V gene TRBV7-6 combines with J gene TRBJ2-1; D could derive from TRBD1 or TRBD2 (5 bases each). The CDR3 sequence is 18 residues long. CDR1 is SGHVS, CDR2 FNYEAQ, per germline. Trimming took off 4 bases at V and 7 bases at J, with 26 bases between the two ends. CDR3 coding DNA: TGTGCCAGCAGCTCTTTACCCGGTCGGGGCGCCCAAAGGAATGAGCAGTTCTTC. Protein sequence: CASSSLPGRGAQRNEQFF.

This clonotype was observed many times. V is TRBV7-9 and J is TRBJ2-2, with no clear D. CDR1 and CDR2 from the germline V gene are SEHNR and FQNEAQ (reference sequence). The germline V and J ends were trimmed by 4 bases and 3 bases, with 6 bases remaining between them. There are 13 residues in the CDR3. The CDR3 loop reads CASSSPYTGELFF. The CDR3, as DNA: TGTGCCAGCAGCTCCCCCTACACCGGGGAGCTGTTTTTT.

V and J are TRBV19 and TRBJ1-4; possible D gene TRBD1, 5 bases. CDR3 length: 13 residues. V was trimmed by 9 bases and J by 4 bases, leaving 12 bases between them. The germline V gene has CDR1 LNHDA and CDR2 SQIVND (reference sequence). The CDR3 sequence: CASRGRYNEKLFF. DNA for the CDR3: TGTGCCAGCCGGGGCAGGTATAATGAAAAACTGTTTTTT.

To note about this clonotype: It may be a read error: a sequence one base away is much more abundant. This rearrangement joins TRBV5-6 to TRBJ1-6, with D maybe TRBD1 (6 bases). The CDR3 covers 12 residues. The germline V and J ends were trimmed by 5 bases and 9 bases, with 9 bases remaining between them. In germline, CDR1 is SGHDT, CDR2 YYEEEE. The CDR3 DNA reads TGTGCCAGCAGAACAGGGACTTCACCCCTCCACTTT. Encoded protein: CASRTGTSPLHF.

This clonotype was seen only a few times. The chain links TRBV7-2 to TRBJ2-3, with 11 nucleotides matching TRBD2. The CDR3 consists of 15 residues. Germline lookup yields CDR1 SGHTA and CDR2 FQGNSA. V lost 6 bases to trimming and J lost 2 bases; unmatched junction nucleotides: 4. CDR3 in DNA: TGTGCCAGCAGTCCTAGCGGGGGGACCACAGATACGCAGTATTTT. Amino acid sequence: CASSPSGGTTDTQYF.

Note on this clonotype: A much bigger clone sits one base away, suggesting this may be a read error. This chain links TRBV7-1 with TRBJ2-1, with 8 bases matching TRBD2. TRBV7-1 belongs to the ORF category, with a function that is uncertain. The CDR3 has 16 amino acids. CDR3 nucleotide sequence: TGTGCCAGCAGCTCCTTAGCGGGGCGCTCCTGCAATGAGCAGTTCTTC. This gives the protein CASSSLAGRSCNEQFF.

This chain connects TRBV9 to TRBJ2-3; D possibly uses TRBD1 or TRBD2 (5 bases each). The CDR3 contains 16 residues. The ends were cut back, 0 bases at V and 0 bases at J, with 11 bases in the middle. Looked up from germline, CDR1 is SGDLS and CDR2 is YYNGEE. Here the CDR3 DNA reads TGTGCCAGCAGCGTAGGGGGGATCCCTAGCACAGATACGCAGTATTTT. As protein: CASSVGGIPSTDTQYF.

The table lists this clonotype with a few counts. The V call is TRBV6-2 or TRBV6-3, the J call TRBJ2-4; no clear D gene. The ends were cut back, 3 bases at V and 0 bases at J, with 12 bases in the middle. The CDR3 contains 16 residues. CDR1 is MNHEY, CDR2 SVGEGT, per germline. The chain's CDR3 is CASSYQALIAKNIQYF. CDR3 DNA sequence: TGTGCCAGCAGTTATCAGGCACTTATAGCCAAAAACATTCAGTACTTC.

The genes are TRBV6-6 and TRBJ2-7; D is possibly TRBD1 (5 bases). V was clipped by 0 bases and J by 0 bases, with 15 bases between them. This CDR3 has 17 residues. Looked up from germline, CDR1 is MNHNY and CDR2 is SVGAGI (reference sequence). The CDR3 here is CASSYSSAGITSYEQYV. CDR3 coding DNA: TGTGCCAGCAGTTACTCGTCCGCAGGGATTACCTCCTACGAGCAGTACGTC.

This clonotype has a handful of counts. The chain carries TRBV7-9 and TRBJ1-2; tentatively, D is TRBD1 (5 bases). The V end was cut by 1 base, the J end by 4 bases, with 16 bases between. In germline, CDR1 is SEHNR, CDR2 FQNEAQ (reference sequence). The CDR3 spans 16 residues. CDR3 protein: CASSLGLKEGIYGYTF. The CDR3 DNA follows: TGTGCCAGCAGCTTAGGGCTTAAGGAGGGGATCTATGGCTACACCTTC.

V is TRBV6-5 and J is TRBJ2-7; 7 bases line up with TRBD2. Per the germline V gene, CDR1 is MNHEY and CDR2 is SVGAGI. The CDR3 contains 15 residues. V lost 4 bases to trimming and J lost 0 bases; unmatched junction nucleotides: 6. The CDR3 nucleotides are TGTGCCAGCAGTTCCTGGGGGGGTAGCTCCTACGAGCAGTACTTC. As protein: CASSSWGGSSYEQYF.

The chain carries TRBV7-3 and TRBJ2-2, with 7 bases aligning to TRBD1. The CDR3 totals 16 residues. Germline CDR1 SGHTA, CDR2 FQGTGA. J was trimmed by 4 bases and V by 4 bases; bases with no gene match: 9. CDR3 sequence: CASSYLPGQTTGELFF. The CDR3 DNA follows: TGTGCCAGCAGCTACCTACCGGGACAGACCACCGGGGAGCTGTTTTTT. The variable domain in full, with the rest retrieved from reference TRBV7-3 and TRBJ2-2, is GAGVSQTPSNKVTEKGKYVELRCDPISGHTALYWYRQSLGQGPEFLIYFQGTGAADDSGLPNDRFFAVRPEGSVSTLKIQRTERGDSAVYLCASSYLPGQTTGELFFGEGSRLTVL.

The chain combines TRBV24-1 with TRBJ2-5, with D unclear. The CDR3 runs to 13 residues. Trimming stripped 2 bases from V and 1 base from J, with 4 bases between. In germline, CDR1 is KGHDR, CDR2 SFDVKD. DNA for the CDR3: TGTGCCACCAGTGATTGGACCCAAGAGACCCAGTACTTC. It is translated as CATSDWTQETQYF.

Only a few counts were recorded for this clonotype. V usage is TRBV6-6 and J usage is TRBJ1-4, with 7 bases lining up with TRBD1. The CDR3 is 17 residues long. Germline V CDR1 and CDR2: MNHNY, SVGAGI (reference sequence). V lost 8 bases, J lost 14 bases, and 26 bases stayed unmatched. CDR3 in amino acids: CASGQGVQGYFNSGLFF. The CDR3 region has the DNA TGTGCCAGCGGGCAAGGTGTACAGGGGTATTTTAACAGCGGGCTGTTTTTT.

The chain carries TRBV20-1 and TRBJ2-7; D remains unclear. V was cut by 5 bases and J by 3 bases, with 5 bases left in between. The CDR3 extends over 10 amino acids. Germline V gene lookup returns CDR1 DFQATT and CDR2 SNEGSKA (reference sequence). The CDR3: CSAFHYEQYF. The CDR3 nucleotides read TGCAGTGCTTTTCACTACGAGCAGTACTTC.

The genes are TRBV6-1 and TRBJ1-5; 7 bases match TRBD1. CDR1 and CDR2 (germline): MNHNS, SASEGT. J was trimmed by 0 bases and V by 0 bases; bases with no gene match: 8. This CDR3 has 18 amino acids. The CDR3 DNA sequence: TGTGCCAGCAGTGAAGCCCCGGGACAGTTTTATAGCAATCAGCCCCAGCATTTT. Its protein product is CASSEAPGQFYSNQPQHF.

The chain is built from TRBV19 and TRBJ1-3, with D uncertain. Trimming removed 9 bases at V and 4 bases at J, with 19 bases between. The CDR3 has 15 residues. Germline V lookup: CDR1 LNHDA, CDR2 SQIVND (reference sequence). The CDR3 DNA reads TGTGCCAGCTCTGAGACGGGATCCTCCGGAAACACCATATATTTT. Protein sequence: CASSETGSSGNTIYF.

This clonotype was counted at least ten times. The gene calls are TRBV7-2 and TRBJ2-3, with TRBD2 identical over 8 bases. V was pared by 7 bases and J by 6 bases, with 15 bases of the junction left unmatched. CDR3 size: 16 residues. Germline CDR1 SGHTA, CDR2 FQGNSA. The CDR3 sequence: CASTPWAAGATDTQYF. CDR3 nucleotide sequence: TGTGCCAGCACCCCGTGGGCAGCGGGGGCTACGGATACGCAGTATTTT.

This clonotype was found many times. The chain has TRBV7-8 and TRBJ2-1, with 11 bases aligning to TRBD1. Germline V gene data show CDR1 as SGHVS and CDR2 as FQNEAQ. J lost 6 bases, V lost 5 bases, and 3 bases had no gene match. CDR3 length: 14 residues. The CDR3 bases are TGTGCCAGCAGCAGGACAGGGGGCCTCAATGAGCAGTTCTTC. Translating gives CASSRTGGLNEQFF.

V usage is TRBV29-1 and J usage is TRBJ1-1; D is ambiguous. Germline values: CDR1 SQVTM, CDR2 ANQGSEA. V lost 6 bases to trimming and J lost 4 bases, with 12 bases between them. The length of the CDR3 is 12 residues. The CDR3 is CSVPGPFTEAFF. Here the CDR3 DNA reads TGCAGCGTCCCCGGACCGTTCACTGAAGCTTTCTTT.

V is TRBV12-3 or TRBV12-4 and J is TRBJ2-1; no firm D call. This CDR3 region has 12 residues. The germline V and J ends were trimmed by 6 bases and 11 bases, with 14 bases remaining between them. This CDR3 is CASRDSLPQQFF. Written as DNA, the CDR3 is TGTGCCAGCAGAGACTCCTTACCACAGCAGTTCTTC.

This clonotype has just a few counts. The CDR3 nucleotides are TGTGCCAGCGGACTAGCGGGGGCCGGGGAGCAGTACGTC. Translating gives CASGLAGAGEQYV. This chain links TRBV28 with TRBJ2-7, with 13 bases fitting TRBD2. J gave up 7 bases and V 8 bases, and 5 bases lay outside the gene matches. The CDR3 is made up of 13 amino acids. Germline loops: CDR1 MDHEN, CDR2 SYDVKM.

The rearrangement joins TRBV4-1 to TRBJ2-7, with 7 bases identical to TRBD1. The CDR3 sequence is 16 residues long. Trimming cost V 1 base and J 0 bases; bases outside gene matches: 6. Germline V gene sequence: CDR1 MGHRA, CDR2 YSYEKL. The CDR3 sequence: CASSQGAGTVSYEQYF. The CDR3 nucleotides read TGCGCCAGCAGCCAAGGAGCCGGGACAGTCTCCTACGAGCAGTACTTC.

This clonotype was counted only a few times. CDR3 coding DNA: TGTGCCAGCAGTTTATATTCGGGGACAGAAGAGACCCAGTACTTC. This gives the protein CASSLYSGTEETQYF. The chain carries TRBV28 and TRBJ2-5; 7 nucleotides agree with TRBD1. The CDR3 is made up of 15 amino acids. J gave up 3 bases and V 1 base, and 5 bases lay outside the gene matches. CDR1 is MDHEN, CDR2 SYDVKM, per germline.

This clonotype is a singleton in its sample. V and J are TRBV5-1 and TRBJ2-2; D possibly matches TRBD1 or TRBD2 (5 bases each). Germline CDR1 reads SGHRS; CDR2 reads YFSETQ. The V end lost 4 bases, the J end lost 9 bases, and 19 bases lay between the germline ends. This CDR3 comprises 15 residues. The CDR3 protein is CASSGAEGRGRELFF. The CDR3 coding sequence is TGCGCCAGCAGCGGGGCCGAGGGGCGCGGTCGGGAGCTGTTTTTT.

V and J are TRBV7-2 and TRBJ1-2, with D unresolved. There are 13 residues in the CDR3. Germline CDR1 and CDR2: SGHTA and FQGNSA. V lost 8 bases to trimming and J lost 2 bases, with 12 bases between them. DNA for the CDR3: TGTGCCAGCGCCAGCCTAGGGAACTATGGCTACACCTTC. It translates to CASASLGNYGYTF.

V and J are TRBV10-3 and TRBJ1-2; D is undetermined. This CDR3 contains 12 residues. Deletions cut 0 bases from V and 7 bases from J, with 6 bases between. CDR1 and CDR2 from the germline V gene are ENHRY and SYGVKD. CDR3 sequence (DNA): TGTGCCATCAGTGAGTCAGGCCGTGGCTACACCTTC. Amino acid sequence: CAISESGRGYTF.